The clone carrying this T cell receptor (beta chain) has a single count. The antigen is undetermined. The study recruited healthy Caucasian donors from Russia who were aged about 6 to 90. This sample is drawn from a study of blood T cells in healthy people across ages. Notes on the study in general: It was the long-lived donors that had more naive CD4+ cells and higher diversity than aged donors.

Next came a second PCR, run for 7 to 11 cycles, which used a sample-barcoded 5' primer along with a J-beta primer mix. CDR3-containing paired-end reads numbered at least 2.5 million in each sample. Using its own MiXCR run on the 5' RACE reads, TCRdb lists one record per CDR3 protein. The table lists about 1.4 million distinct CDR3 sequences, 59% of them singletons. Trimming at V came to 0 bases and at J to 2 bases, leaving 1 base not matched to a gene. In germline, CDR1 is DFQATT, CDR2 SNEGSKA (reference sequence). The CDR3 totals 15 residues. The sequence derives from a man aged 18 to 30 in good health. The chain recombines TRBV20-1 with TRBJ2-6; 7 positions match TRBD1. The sample consisted of blood. The CDR3: CSARDRGTGANVLTF. For the CDR3, the DNA is TGCAGTGCTAGAGACAGGGGGACTGGGGCCAACGTCCTGACTTTC.